The 21 T cell receptor beta chains given below trace back to one sample, sequenced in a study of blood T cell repertoires in COVID-19. Profiled with immunoSEQ multiplex PCR; TCRdb holds only in-frame clones, not every one. Of about 98,000 clones in the sample, around nine tenths were seen once. Sequenced material: peripheral blood. The receptors come from a man aged 50 or older with active or convalescent COVID-19.

This sequence joins TRBV28 and TRBJ2-6, with TRBD2 as a possible D gene (6 bases). This CDR3 spans 14 amino acids. V was clipped by 6 bases and J by 2 bases, with 8 bases between them. Germline V CDR1 and CDR2: MDHEN, SYDVKM. CDR3: CASRGGAGANVLTF. The CDR3 nucleotides read TGTGCCAGCAGGGGGGGTGCTGGGGCCAACGTCCTGACTTTC.

This clone has a single count. The J gene is TRBJ2-1, the V gene TRBV28; 10 positions agree with TRBD1. Germline CDR1 MDHEN, CDR2 SYDVKM. The CDR3 contains 16 residues. The junction had 7 bases not matched to a gene; V was cut back by 5 bases and J by 3 bases. In nucleotides, the CDR3 is TGTGCCAGCAGTCGGACAGGGGGTTCCGTCTACAATGAGCAGTTCTTC. This gives the protein CASSRTGGSVYNEQFF. Full variable domain (outside the CDR3, taken from reference TRBV28 and TRBJ2-1): DVKVTQSSRYLVKRTGEKVFLECVQDMDHENMFWYRQDPGLGLRLIYFSYDVKMKEKGDIPEGYSVSREKKERFSLILESASTNQTSMYLCASSRTGGSVYNEQFFGPGTRLTVL.

This sequence joins TRBV11-3 and TRBJ2-1, with D perhaps TRBD1 (6 bases). The V end was cut by 6 bases, the J end by 5 bases, with 17 bases between. Germline loops: CDR1 SGHNT, CDR2 YENEEA. This CDR3 contains 15 residues. This CDR3 is CASSRTASLNNEQFF. CDR3 sequence (DNA): TGTGCCAGCAGTCGGACAGCCTCCTTAAACAATGAGCAGTTCTTC.

In this sample, this clone turned up a few times. The chain is built from TRBV11-2 and TRBJ1-5, with D possibly matching TRBD1 (6 bases). Trimming removed 5 bases at V and 6 bases at J, with 11 bases between. This CDR3 spans 13 amino acids. CDR1 and CDR2 (germline): SGHAT, FQNNGV. In nucleotides, the CDR3 is TGTGCCAGCAGCCCCCAACAGGGTCAGCCCCAGCATTTT. It is translated as CASSPQQGQPQHF.

CDR3 DNA: TGTGCCAGCAGCTACTCGACAGGGTCTTACGAGCAGTACTTC. Protein: CASSYSTGSYEQYF. The V gene is TRBV5-5, the J gene TRBJ2-7; 7 nucleotides agree with TRBD1. The CDR3 is 14 residues long. J lost 4 bases, V lost 3 bases, and 7 bases had no gene match. In germline, CDR1 is SGHKS, CDR2 YYEKEE (reference sequence).

A few counts support this clone. V is TRBV7-9 and J is TRBJ1-2; D gene ambiguous. Germline CDR1 SEHNR, CDR2 FQNEAQ (reference sequence). The length of the CDR3 is 15 residues. Between the trimmed V and J ends, which lost 1 base and 8 bases, there was a span of 17 bases. The DNA for the CDR3 is TGTGCCAGCAGCTTAGGTTTTGACGGCTCGGGGGGCTACACCTTC. It codes for CASSLGFDGSGGYTF.

The chain carries TRBV5-1 and TRBJ1-6, with 9 positions matching TRBD1. After removal of 4 bases from V and 10 bases from J, the junction contained 6 bases not matched to a gene. Germline CDR1 reads SGHRS; CDR2 reads YFSETQ. The CDR3 is made up of 14 amino acids. CDR3 region: CASSGGQGGSPLHF. The CDR3 bases are TGCGCCAGCAGCGGGGGACAGGGTGGCTCACCCCTCCACTTT.

The CDR3 loop reads CASRPHVGAGTEAFF. The CDR3 DNA reads as TGTGCCAGCAGGCCCCATGTGGGCGCGGGCACTGAAGCTTTCTTT. The genes are TRBV28 and TRBJ1-1; D unresolved. Per the germline V gene, CDR1 is MDHEN and CDR2 is SYDVKM. The length of the CDR3 is 15 residues. Trimming removed 6 bases from V and 4 bases from J, with 18 bases in between.

The chain couples TRBV6-2 or TRBV6-3 to TRBJ2-3, with D perhaps TRBD2 (6 bases). Germline lookup yields CDR1 MNHEY and CDR2 SVGEGT. This CDR3 is 16 amino acids long. Between the trimmed V and J ends, which lost 2 bases and 0 bases, there was a span of 12 bases. For the CDR3, the DNA is TGTGCCAGCAGTTACGGGGGGAAGGATAGCACAGATACGCAGTATTTT. Its protein is CASSYGGKDSTDTQYF.

The V and J genes are TRBV28 and TRBJ1-2; 8 nucleotides line up with TRBD1. CDR3 length equals 14 residues. From germline, CDR1 is MDHEN and CDR2 SYDVKM. Losses at the gene ends were 1 base for V and 7 bases for J; bases not matched to a gene: 5. The CDR3 loop is CASSLFGQGPGYTF. The CDR3 DNA reads TGTGCCAGCAGTTTATTCGGACAGGGTCCTGGCTACACCTTC.

The chain recombines TRBV18 with TRBJ2-1; D is unclear. V gave up 4 bases and J gave up 4 bases, with 17 bases separating them. CDR3 length: 16 residues. CDR1 and CDR2 from the germline V gene are KGHSH and LQKENI. The CDR3 DNA sequence: TGTGCCAGCTCACTCTCCTCGTCCGACTTTTACAATGAGCAGTTCTTC. Protein product: CASSLSSSDFYNEQFF.

The J gene is TRBJ1-2, the V gene TRBV30; no clear D gene. The CDR3 is made up of 13 amino acids. Trimming cost V 2 bases and J 3 bases, with 10 bases left between them. Germline loops: CDR1 GTSNPN, CDR2 SVGIG (reference sequence). CDR3 in amino acids: CAWSLERDYGYTF. The CDR3 nucleotides are TGTGCCTGGAGTCTGGAGCGGGACTATGGCTACACCTTC.

CDR3 bases: TGTGCCAGCAGCTCGTGGGACAGGGGGGGCCTTAGCACAGATACGCAGTATTTT. This translates into CASSSWDRGGLSTDTQYF. This rearrangement joins TRBV5-6 to TRBJ2-3; 11 nucleotides align to TRBD1. V lost 3 bases, J lost 0 bases, and 9 bases stayed unmatched. From germline, CDR1 is SGHDT and CDR2 YYEEEE. The CDR3 has 18 residues.

This chain joins TRBV29-1 and TRBJ1-3; TRBD1 aligns across 7 bases. The CDR3 runs 14 residues. Germline V lookup: CDR1 SQVTM, CDR2 ANQGSEA. V shed 2 bases, J shed 2 bases, and the junction held 3 bases outside the gene matches. The CDR3 protein is CSVETGAAGNTIYF. The CDR3 region has the DNA TGCAGCGTTGAAACAGGGGCGGCTGGAAACACCATATATTTT.

The CDR3 loop is CASSQVDLERSGTGELFF. For the CDR3, the DNA is TGCGCCAGCAGCCAAGTTGATCTTGAGCGGTCGGGCACCGGGGAGCTGTTTTTT. The chain carries TRBV4-1 and TRBJ2-2; D might be TRBD2 (5 bases). This CDR3 region has 18 residues. Germline V lookup: CDR1 MGHRA, CDR2 YSYEKL. Trimming cost V 1 base and J 4 bases, with 19 bases left between them.

This rearrangement joins TRBV7-6 to TRBJ1-2; D may be TRBD1 (6 bases). V shed 5 bases and J shed 8 bases, with 15 bases lying between them. The germline gives CDR1 SGHVS, CDR2 FNYEAQ. CDR3 length: 13 amino acids. The CDR3 spells CASSKTGLEGYTF. Here the CDR3 DNA reads TGTGCCAGCAGCAAAACAGGGTTAGAGGGCTACACCTTC.

The V gene is TRBV18, the J gene TRBJ1-4; TRBD1 aligns across 8 bases. CDR1 is KGHSH, CDR2 LQKENI, per germline. With 5 bases clipped from V and 4 bases from J, the junction kept 6 bases outside the gene matches. This CDR3 region has 15 residues. The CDR3 DNA reads TGTGCCAGCTCAATCGGACAGGGTAGTAATGAAAAACTGTTTTTT. This sequence encodes CASSIGQGSNEKLFF.

This clone was recorded once. The genes are TRBV6-5 and TRBJ1-1; D not certain. The CDR3 is 15 residues long. V lost 1 base to trimming and J lost 0 bases, with 9 bases between them. Germline V CDR1 and CDR2: MNHEY, SVGAGI. The CDR3 DNA follows: TGTGCCAGCAGTTACTTGGGCAGCCTGAACACTGAAGCTTTCTTT. As protein: CASSYLGSLNTEAFF.

The rearrangement uses TRBV21-1 and TRBJ1-1; TRBD1, the D gene given by the table, was not confirmed from the DNA. TRBV21-1 constitutes a pseudogene. The CDR3 is 16 residues long. For the CDR3, the DNA is TGTGCCAGCAGCGCCCGGGACAGGGGGCTGGATGATGAAGCTTTCTTT. Translation gives CASSARDRGLDDEAFF.

This chain joins TRBV19 and TRBJ1-1; 11 bases map to TRBD1. The CDR3 is made up of 14 amino acids. The germline gives CDR1 LNHDA, CDR2 SQIVND (reference sequence). V dropped 6 bases and J dropped 6; count of bases not matched to a gene: 6. This CDR3 is CASSSGQGAPEAFF. The CDR3 DNA follows: TGTGCCAGTAGCTCCGGACAGGGGGCCCCTGAAGCTTTCTTT.

J is TRBJ1-6 and V is TRBV5-5, with unresolved D. This CDR3 is built from 14 residues. V dropped 2 bases and J dropped 7 bases, with 10 bases sitting between them. The V gene's germline CDR1 is SGHKS and CDR2 YYEKEE (reference sequence). DNA of the CDR3: TGTGCCAGCAGCTTAGAACAGAGCAATTCACCCCTCCACTTT. Translation: CASSLEQSNSPLHF.